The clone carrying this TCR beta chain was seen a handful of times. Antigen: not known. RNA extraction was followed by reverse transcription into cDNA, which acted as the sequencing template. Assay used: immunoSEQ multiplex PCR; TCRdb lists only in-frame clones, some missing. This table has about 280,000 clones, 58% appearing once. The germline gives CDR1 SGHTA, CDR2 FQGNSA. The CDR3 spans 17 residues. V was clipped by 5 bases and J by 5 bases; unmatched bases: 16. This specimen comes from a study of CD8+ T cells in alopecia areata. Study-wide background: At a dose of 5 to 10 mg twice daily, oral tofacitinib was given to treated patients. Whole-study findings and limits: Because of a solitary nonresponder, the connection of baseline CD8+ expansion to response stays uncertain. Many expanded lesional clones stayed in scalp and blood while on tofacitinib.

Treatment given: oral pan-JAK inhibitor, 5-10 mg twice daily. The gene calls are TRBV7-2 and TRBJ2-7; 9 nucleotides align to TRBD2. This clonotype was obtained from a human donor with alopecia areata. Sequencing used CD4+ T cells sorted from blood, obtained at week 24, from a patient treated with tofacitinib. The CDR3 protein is CASSPEAISGGFHEQYF. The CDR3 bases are TGTGCCAGCAGCCCAGAGGCGATAAGCGGGGGGTTCCACGAGCAGTACTTC.